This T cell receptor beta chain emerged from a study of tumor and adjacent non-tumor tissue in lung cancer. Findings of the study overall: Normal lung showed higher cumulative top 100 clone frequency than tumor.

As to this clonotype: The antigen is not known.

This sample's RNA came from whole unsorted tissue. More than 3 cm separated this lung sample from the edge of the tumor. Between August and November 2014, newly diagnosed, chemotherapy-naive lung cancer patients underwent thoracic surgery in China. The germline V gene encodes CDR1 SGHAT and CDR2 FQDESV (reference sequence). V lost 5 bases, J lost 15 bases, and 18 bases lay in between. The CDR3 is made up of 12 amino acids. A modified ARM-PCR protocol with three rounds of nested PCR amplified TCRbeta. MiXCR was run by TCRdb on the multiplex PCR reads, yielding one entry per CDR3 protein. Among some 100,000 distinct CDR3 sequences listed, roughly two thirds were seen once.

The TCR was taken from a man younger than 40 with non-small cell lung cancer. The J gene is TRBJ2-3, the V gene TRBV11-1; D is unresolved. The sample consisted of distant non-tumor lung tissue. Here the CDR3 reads CASSLTADMQYF. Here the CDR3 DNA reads TGTGCCAGCAGCCTAACAGCAGATATGCAATATTTT.